The next 29 T cell receptor beta chains were all read from a single sample in a study of T cells in Graves' hyperthyroidism and ophthalmopathy. It was RNA transcripts that yielded the amplified TCR beta CDR3 regions. HTBI primers drove first-round RT-PCR of the TCR CDR3. TCRdb re-derived calls from the multiplex PCR reads in MiXCR, one entry per CDR3 protein. There are hundreds of thousands of distinct CDR3 sequences in the sample; 12% to 15% occur only once, and roughly a tenth lies in the top ten. Sequenced: blood. Receptors were obtained from a woman under 30 with Graves' hyperthyroidism.

The chain links TRBV12-5 to TRBJ2-5; D is unresolved. Trimming removed 2 bases at V and 5 bases at J, with 6 bases between. The CDR3 is 12 amino acids. Germline V gene lookup returns CDR1 LGHNT and CDR2 FRNRAP. CDR3 nucleotides: TGTGCTAGTGGTTTGAGGCCGGAGACCCAGTACTTC. Translation gives CASGLRPETQYF.

This clonotype was found many times. V usage is TRBV7-9 and J usage is TRBJ2-5; perhaps TRBD2 as D (6 bases). The CDR3 contains 15 residues. From germline, CDR1 is SEHNR and CDR2 FQNEAQ (reference sequence). V lost 5 bases, J lost 2 bases, and 15 bases lay in between. The CDR3 spells CASSPLATQQETQYF. CDR3 coding DNA: TGTGCCAGCAGCCCTCTAGCGACCCAACAAGAGACCCAGTACTTC.

This clonotype appeared a few times. The gene calls are TRBV11-2 and TRBJ2-7; no clear D. With 1 base removed from V and 2 bases from J, the gap between germline ends came to 15 bases. Germline CDR1 is SGHAT and CDR2 is FQNNGV. The CDR3 is made up of 16 amino acids. CDR3 nucleotide sequence: TGTGCCAGCAGCTTAGTTTCGGCAGAACCCACCTACGAGCAGTACTTC. Translating it yields CASSLVSAEPTYEQYF.

This clonotype was counted ten times or more. The chain couples TRBV5-1 to TRBJ2-7; 8 bases fit TRBD1. V dropped 0 bases and J dropped 0; count of bases not matched to a gene: 8. Germline loops: CDR1 SGHRS, CDR2 YFSETQ. CDR3 size: 17 residues. For the CDR3, the DNA is TGCGCCAGCAGCTTGGGTCTTTGGGACAGGTCCTCCTACGAGCAGTACTTC. This encodes CASSLGLWDRSSYEQYF. Based on the CDR3 plus reference TRBV5-1 and TRBJ2-7, the full variable domain is KAGVTQTPRYLIKTRGQQVTLSCSPISGHRSVSWYQQTPGQGLQFLFEYFSETQRNKGNFPGRFSGRQFSNSRSEMNVSTLELGDSALYLCASSLGLWDRSSYEQYFGPGTRLTVT.

In this sample, this clonotype turned up many times. V is TRBV20-1 and J is TRBJ2-7; 10 bases line up with TRBD2. Per germline, CDR1 DFQATT and CDR2 SNEGSKA (reference sequence). The CDR3 extends over 16 amino acids. V lost 0 bases and J lost 0; bases outside the gene matches: 5. The CDR3: CSARDLAGVYSYEQYF. DNA for the CDR3: TGCAGTGCTAGAGATCTAGCGGGAGTTTACTCCTACGAGCAGTACTTC.

This clonotype was recorded at least ten times. The chain is built from TRBV20-1 and TRBJ1-3; 8 nucleotides agree with TRBD1. The CDR3 is made up of 15 amino acids. Germline V CDR1 and CDR2: DFQATT, SNEGSKA (reference sequence). The trim removed 6 bases at V and 0 bases at J, leaving 7 bases unmatched. The CDR3 DNA reads as TGCAGTGCCAAGGACAGGGCCGACTCTGGAAACACCATATATTTT. Translating it yields CSAKDRADSGNTIYF.

A word on this clonotype: A much larger clone differs by one base, so this may be a read error. This rearrangement joins TRBV30 to TRBJ1-2; D is unclear. The V end was cut by 0 bases, the J end by 3 bases, with 8 bases between. The CDR3 has 13 amino acids. Germline V gene lookup returns CDR1 GTSNPN and CDR2 SVGIG (reference sequence). The CDR3 loop is CAWSVQAYYGYTF. The CDR3 nucleotides read TGTGCCTGGAGTGTACAAGCCTACTATGGCTACACCTTC.

The chain uses TRBV10-3 and TRBJ2-1, with TRBD1 matching 9 bases. This CDR3 has 14 residues. The V segment lost 11 bases and the J segment 5 bases; nucleotides outside the gene matches: 10. Looked up from germline, CDR1 is ENHRY and CDR2 is SYGVKD. In DNA, the CDR3 is TGTGCCCACAATCCCGGGACAGGGAACAATGAGCAGTTCTTC. This gives the protein CAHNPGTGNNEQFF.

This clonotype was found many times. The CDR3, as DNA: TGTGCCAGCAGCTTAAGCCTCCTGGATGGCTACACCTTC. Translation: CASSLSLLDGYTF. The rearrangement uses TRBV7-9 and TRBJ1-2; D gene unclear. Trimming left V 2 bases short and J 6 bases short, with 10 bases between. CDR1 is SEHNR, CDR2 FQNEAQ, per germline (reference sequence). The CDR3 is made up of 13 amino acids.

This clonotype was picked up a small number of times. Given the absence of the conserved phenylalanine or tryptophan at the CDR3 end, a read error is likely. V and J are TRBV5-8 and TRBJ2-1, with 9 bases identical to TRBD2. This CDR3 comprises 15 residues. V lost 4 bases, J lost 6 bases, and 8 bases stayed unmatched. CDR1 and CDR2 from the germline V gene are SGHTS and YDEGEE. The CDR3 loop is CASSPGTSWTNEQFS. CDR3 in DNA: TGTGCCAGCAGCCCTGGGACTAGCTGGACCAATGAGCAGTTCTCC.

At least ten counts were recorded for this clonotype. The V and J genes are TRBV28 and TRBJ2-7; 8 nucleotides align to TRBD1. From germline, CDR1 is MDHEN and CDR2 SYDVKM. CDR3 length equals 17 residues. Trimming cost V 3 bases and J 7 bases; bases outside gene matches: 17. The CDR3, as DNA: TGTGCCAGCAGTTTGCCGACCCTTCGGGACAGGTCTTGGGAGCAGTACTTC. It yields the protein CASSLPTLRDRSWEQYF.

The gene calls are TRBV19 and TRBJ2-6; the match to TRBD2 covers 8 bases. Trimming cost V 5 bases and J 0 bases; bases outside gene matches: 12. CDR1 and CDR2 (germline): LNHDA, SQIVND (reference sequence). The CDR3 is 19 amino acids. CDR3 protein: CASSGIAGWHFSGANVLTF. The CDR3 nucleotides are TGTGCCAGTAGTGGGATAGCGGGGTGGCACTTCTCTGGGGCCAACGTCCTGACTTTC.

This clonotype was counted only a few times. The chain combines TRBV4-1 with TRBJ2-4; TRBD2 aligns across 13 bases. CDR1 MGHRA and CDR2 YSYEKL come from the germline V gene. Unmatched junction bases numbered 7, after V lost 1 base and J lost 4 bases. The CDR3 covers 18 residues. DNA for the CDR3: TGCGCCAGCAGCCAAGGACTAGCGGGAGGTTTCCTAAAAAACATTCAGTACTTC. Translated: CASSQGLAGGFLKNIQYF.

At least ten counts were recorded for this clonotype. V is TRBV2 and J is TRBJ2-3, with unresolved D. The CDR3 has 12 residues. In germline, CDR1 is SNHLY, CDR2 FYNNEI. The V end was cut by 7 bases, the J end by 5 bases, with 10 bases between. Written as DNA, the CDR3 is TGTGCCAGCAATCGGATGGAAGATACGCAGTATTTT. Amino acid sequence: CASNRMEDTQYF.

At least ten counts were recorded for this clonotype. CDR3 DNA: TGTGCCAGCAGTTATCTGCACACGCCCTACGAGCAGTACTTC. It is translated as CASSYLHTPYEQYF. The chain links TRBV6-1 to TRBJ2-7, with D uncertain. Trimming took 5 bases from V and 2 from J, leaving 13 bases between them. CDR1 MNHNS and CDR2 SASEGT come from the germline V gene. The CDR3 is made up of 14 amino acids.

In regard to this clonotype: At one boundary the junction diverges from the germline segment, which might be a read error. This chain links TRBV20-1 with TRBJ2-3; D perhaps matches TRBD2 (6 bases). This CDR3 is 16 amino acids long. CDR1 is DFQATT, CDR2 SNEGSKA, per germline (reference sequence). CDR3 nucleotides: TGCAGTGCTAGCGGGAGCCGCGGGGATTCCACAGGTACGCAGTATTTT. Its translation is CSASGSRGDSTGTQYF.

Regarding this clonotype: This may be a read error, as it is one base from a much larger clone. The J gene is TRBJ2-1, the V gene TRBV28; 10 positions agree with TRBD2. The J call may be faulty, since TRBJ2-7 better matches the DNA end. The CDR3 covers 17 residues. Germline CDR1 reads MDHEN; CDR2 reads SYDVKM. In DNA form, the CDR3 reads TGTGCCAGCAGAACCAAAAGCGGGAGGGCTATGTGGAGTGAGCAGTACTTC. Translated: CASRTKSGRAMWSEQYF.

This clonotype appeared many times. This rearrangement joins TRBV18 to TRBJ2-1, with TRBD2 matching over 7 bases. This CDR3 contains 17 residues. The ends lost 5 bases at V and 0 bases at J; junction bases unmatched: 10. Germline-derived CDR1 and CDR2 are KGHSH and LQKENI. In DNA form, the CDR3 reads TGTGCCAGCTCAAATGGTAGCGGGTTCAGCTCCTACAATGAGCAGTTCTTC. Translation gives CASSNGSGFSSYNEQFF.

As regards this clonotype: A much bigger clone sits one base away, suggesting this may be a read error. The rearrangement links TRBV30 to TRBJ2-1; the D gene is possibly TRBD2 (6 bases). CDR1 and CDR2 (germline): GTSNPN, SVGIG (reference sequence). The CDR3 contains 15 residues. The V and J ends lost 3 bases and 5 bases respectively, with 17 bases between them. Here the CDR3 reads CAWSVRLSGDNEQFF. The DNA for the CDR3 is TGTGCCTGGAGCGTGAGACTATCGGGAGACAATGAGCAGTTCTTC.

This clonotype was observed at least ten times. The chain employs TRBV6-1 and TRBJ2-1, with 7 nucleotides matching TRBD1. The ends lost 6 bases at V and 2 bases at J; junction bases unmatched: 13. Germline V lookup: CDR1 MNHNS, CDR2 SASEGT. This CDR3 has 17 residues. CDR3 sequence reads: CASRNYGIQGTYNEQFF. In nucleotides, the CDR3 is TGTGCCAGCAGAAATTACGGGATACAGGGGACCTACAATGAGCAGTTCTTC.

This clonotype was picked up many times. The V call is TRBV7-9, the J call TRBJ2-3; D may be TRBD2 (5 bases). Germline lookup yields CDR1 SEHNR and CDR2 FQNEAQ (reference sequence). This CDR3 has 14 residues. Trimming stripped 1 base from V and 8 bases from J, with 13 bases between. The DNA for the CDR3 is TGTGCCAGCAGCTTAGACGCCGGGATTGGTACGCAGTATTTT. It is translated as CASSLDAGIGTQYF.

The sample holds a few counts of this clonotype. The rearrangement uses TRBV29-1 and TRBJ2-3, with D perhaps given as TRBD1 or TRBD2 (5 bases each). This CDR3 is 14 amino acids long. V gave up 1 base and J gave up 2 bases, with 10 bases separating them. In germline, CDR1 is SQVTM, CDR2 ANQGSEA. The CDR3 spells CSVEGWGPTDTQYF. DNA for the CDR3: TGCAGCGTTGAAGGGTGGGGACCCACAGATACGCAGTATTTT.

The sample holds many counts of this clonotype. In DNA form, the CDR3 reads TGTGCCATCAAAGAACTAGCGGGATGGAACGAGCAGTACTTC. This sequence encodes CAIKELAGWNEQYF. V and J are TRBV10-3 and TRBJ2-7; 10 bases are a match to TRBD2. CDR1 is ENHRY and CDR2 is SYGVKD in the germline V gene. V was pared by 7 bases and J by 5 bases, with 8 bases of the junction left unmatched. The CDR3 runs 14 residues.

The chain is built from TRBV18 and TRBJ2-7; D is ambiguous. Per the germline V gene, CDR1 is KGHSH and CDR2 is LQKENI. Trimming stripped 5 bases from V and 3 bases from J, with 14 bases between. The CDR3 length is 14 residues. For the CDR3, the DNA is TGTGCCAGCTCATCTGGTCCAGCTCACTACGAGCAGTACTTC. Translation gives CASSSGPAHYEQYF.

This clonotype was counted between two and nine times. The V call is TRBV9, the J call TRBJ2-1, with D unresolved. CDR1 and CDR2 (germline): SGDLS, YYNGEE. The CDR3 spans 15 residues. Trimming took 4 bases from V and 5 from J, leaving 16 bases between them. The CDR3 reads CASSLLGAPDNEQFF. CDR3 nucleotide sequence: TGTGCCAGCAGCCTCTTAGGAGCGCCTGACAATGAGCAGTTCTTC.

V and J are TRBV5-1 and TRBJ2-5; 11 nucleotides match TRBD2. This CDR3 region has 15 residues. CDR1 and CDR2 from the germline V gene are SGHRS and YFSETQ. Trimming removed 5 bases from V and 2 bases from J; junction bases left unmatched: 5. This chain's CDR3 is CASSWRTSGQETQYF. The CDR3 DNA reads as TGCGCCAGCAGTTGGCGGACTAGCGGGCAAGAGACCCAGTACTTC. The complete variable domain, with remaining parts taken from reference TRBV5-1 and TRBJ2-5, reads KAGVTQTPRYLIKTRGQQVTLSCSPISGHRSVSWYQQTPGQGLQFLFEYFSETQRNKGNFPGRFSGRQFSNSRSEMNVSTLELGDSALYLCASSWRTSGQETQYFGPGTRLLVL.

This clonotype was seen many times. The chain has TRBV7-9 and TRBJ2-1; D is uncertain. With 4 bases removed from V and 8 bases from J, the gap between germline ends came to 6 bases. Germline V gene data show CDR1 as SEHNR and CDR2 as FQNEAQ (reference sequence). The CDR3 spans 11 residues. The chain's CDR3 is CASSSEDEQFF. In nucleotides, the CDR3 is TGTGCCAGCAGCTCCGAAGATGAGCAGTTCTTC.

CDR3 residues: CASSPIGGEWNQPQHF. CDR3 nucleotide sequence: TGTGCCAGCTCACCGATCGGGGGGGAGTGGAATCAGCCCCAGCATTTT. The chain is built from TRBV18 and TRBJ1-5, with a weak D call TRBD1 (5 bases). Trimming removed 3 bases from V and 4 bases from J, with 16 bases in between. Germline V lookup: CDR1 KGHSH, CDR2 LQKENI. The CDR3 length is 16 residues. Supplemented by reference TRBV18 and TRBJ1-5, the full variable domain reads NAGVMQNPRHLVRRRGQEARLRCSPMKGHSHVYWYRQLPEEGLKFMVYLQKENIIDESGMPKERFSAEFPKEGPSILRIQQVVRGDSAAYFCASSPIGGEWNQPQHFGDGTRLSIL.

A few counts support this clonotype. The chain carries TRBV18 and TRBJ2-7, with D possibly TRBD1 on 6 matching bases. Trimming took 4 bases from V and 3 from J, leaving 13 bases between them. Germline values: CDR1 KGHSH, CDR2 LQKENI. This CDR3 comprises 14 residues. Written as DNA, the CDR3 is TGTGCCAGCTCACTGGACAGTGTGAGCTACGAGCAGTACTTC. Its translation is CASSLDSVSYEQYF.